This TCR beta chain derives from a study of blood T cell repertoires in COVID-19. The protocol was immunoSEQ multiplex PCR, while the TCRdb copy is restricted to in-frame clones and leaves out a portion. The sample shows 150,000 to 200,000 clones, about four fifths of them seen only once. The CDR3 extends over 17 amino acids. In germline, CDR1 is MNHEY, CDR2 SMNVEV (reference sequence). Deletions cut 4 bases from V and 0 bases from J, with 16 bases between. The participants were between about 18 and 89 years old and came from roughly 24 US areas. Participants' own reports of clinical history determined their cohort assignment. Donors of Cohort 3 who recovered were those that had two negative PCRs, clearance, or symptom resolution.

This TCR was recovered from a man between 50 and 59 years old who had recovered from COVID-19. This sequence joins TRBV27 and TRBJ1-5; unclear D gene. Sequencing used PBMCs or T cells enriched from blood (not recorded which). CDR3 coding DNA: TGTGCCAGCAGTTCGATAGGGTCAGGACTTAGCAATCAGCCCCAGCATTTT. This translates into CASSSIGSGLSNQPQHF.